The rows below give T cell receptor beta chains drawn from one sample of a study of shared clonotypes between healthy human individuals. Libraries were prepared by immunoSEQ multiplex PCR; TCRdb keeps only in-frame clonotypes and omits some of them. The data contain millions of clones, about 95% of them singletons. Input material: naive CD4+ T cells sorted from blood. Every receptor here comes from a man aged 18-30 years in good health. Both conserved end residues are trimmed from each CDR3.

TRBJ1-2	TRBV9	10	ASSATGNGYT
TRBJ2-7	TRBV5-1	11	ASSVGAPSEQY
TRBJ2-4	TRBV28	12	ASSWTVAKNIQY
TRBJ2-3	TRBV7-2	13	ASSKTSLRTDTQY
TRBJ1-1	TRBV6-6	11	ASKGTGIPEAF
TRBJ1-2	TRBV27	11	ASSSSTVDGYT
TRBJ1-3	TRBV4-1	15	ASSQVSTGGSGNTIY
TRBJ2-7	TRBV19	13	ASSIGGTSTYEQY
TRBJ2-2	TRBV28	11	ASSNQKTGELF
TRBJ1-6	TRBV6-6	12	ASSYIQEGSPLH
TRBJ2-3	TRBV9	15	ASSPYTWTGGTDTQY